This T cell receptor (beta chain) was retrieved from a study of vaccination and CD4 T cells after COVID-19. Study information: The convalescent group had six males, four females, seven Caucasians, two Asians, one multiracial. Stimuli were overlapping spike peptide pools of SARS-CoV-2 and three common cold coronaviruses (HCoV-NL63, HCoV-OC43, HCoV-229E). The study collected post-vaccine samples a median around 72 days after dose two, with a range of 14 to 241.

From germline, CDR1 is LNHDA and CDR2 SQIVND (reference sequence). The V gene lost 8 bases and the J gene lost 3 bases, with 11 bases spanning the gap. This CDR3 spans 12 amino acids. The treatment here: 10-day PBMC culture with coronavirus spike peptide pools or control peptides (ViraFEST assay). Note on this clonotype: Its specificity is not known.

Researchers used the Oncomine TCR Beta short-read assay to sequence DNA from cultured CD4+ T cells. Via MiXCR, TCRdb re-called the PCR reads, giving one row per CDR3 protein. The data show nearly 20,000 distinct CDR3 sequences, about three quarters seen once. The V gene is TRBV19, the J gene TRBJ2-7; TRBD1 is a possible D gene (6 bases). The clonotype was recovered from a human donor who received a COVID-19 vaccine. The sequenced sample was CD4+ T cells from blood, cultured in vitro, obtained after SARS-CoV-2 vaccination. This chain's CDR3 is CASSEGGYEQYF. In nucleotides, the CDR3 is TGTGCCAGTTCGGAAGGGGGCTACGAGCAGTACTTC.